The rows below give T cell receptor beta chains drawn from one sample of a study of Ad26.COV2.S vaccination and SARS-CoV-2 variants. Clones were read by immunoSEQ multiplex PCR, and TCRdb kept only the in-frame ones, dropping some. The sample consists of fewer than 600,000 clones, roughly nine tenths of them appearing once. The source was peripheral blood, collected in a trial of Ad26.COV2.S vaccine versus placebo. The origin of the receptors is a person aged 18-65 years who received the Ad26.COV2.S COVID-19 vaccine or a placebo. Each CDR3 is given with its conserved first and last residue. The D gene is left open where the match is weak.

. | TRBV28 | CATGTRYEQYF
. | TRBV9 | CASSVQGSYNSPLHF
. | TRBV6-5 | CASRAATEAFF
. | TRBV10-2 | CASGLSGELFF
. | TRBV11-2 | CASSFRPNYGYTF
TRBD1 | TRBV7-2 | CASSLDLMNRGGQPQHF
TRBD2 | TRBV19 | CASSSGLAGGNEQFF
. | TRBV4-1 | CASSFRFPKKENEQFF
. | TRBV18 | CASSPRQGEYSPLHF
TRBD1 | TRBV4-2 | CASSHQGASRNSPLHF
TRBD1 | TRBV28 | CASSPRDRLNTEAFF
. | TRBV28 | CASSLLQELFF
TRBD1 | TRBV2 | CASRRDSEAFF
. | TRBV2 | CASSQDSSYNEQFF
. | TRBV4-3 | CASSQVPAGPQHF
. | TRBV12-3/TRBV12-4 | CASSLRRYYGYTF
. | TRBV13 | CASSLGPLQGAYNSPLHF
. | TRBV19 | CASSRAKQGGRSNQPQHF
. | TRBV6-5 | CASSYSNRESGYTF
. | TRBV2 | CASSDFVGAPGEKLFF
TRBD1 | TRBV28 | CASTRPYRGTEAFF
TRBD2 | TRBV5-1 | CASSLTSGGTGELFF
. | TRBV30 | CAWRRDGSYGYTF
. | TRBV11-2 | CAVSGLQETQYF
TRBD2 | TRBV4-3 | CASSQDPLAGSSYEQYF
. | TRBV6-2/TRBV6-3 | CASSPGRGTEQYF
. | TRBV28 | CASSLWGDLTSPLHF
. | TRBV5-1 | CASSWAISTNSGANVLTF
TRBD2 | TRBV5-6 | CASSPEPGGDYEQYF
. | TRBV28 | CASSRKPQAFSGNTIYF
. | TRBV28 | CASSPARPGNSPLHF
TRBD1 | TRBV3-1/TRBV3-2 | CASSQGLMDRYSPLHF
. | TRBV9 | CASTPAGNGSPLHF
. | TRBV15 | CATSRHPRAGNSYEQYF
TRBD1 | TRBV5-1 | CASSSWPGQGKEKLFF
. | TRBV15 | CATSRDISGGQGLSYGYTF
. | TRBV5-4 | CASSPQTGRTSTDTQYF
TRBD2 | TRBV18 | CASSPLLGTSRNNEQFF
TRBD1 | TRBV12-3/TRBV12-4 | CASRTTGGGEQFF
. | TRBV7-2 | CASSPTRQETQYF
. | TRBV7-6 | CASSLSRPTPLETQYF
TRBD1 | TRBV19 | CASSIGQGGNQPQHF
. | TRBV27 | CASSLSVQGYETQYF
. | TRBV14 | CASSQFRSSGAFF
. | TRBV7-2 | CASSARFGATNEQFF
. | TRBV5-5 | CASSLRLATEAFF
. | TRBV6-6 | CASALSPYEQYF
. | TRBV5-3 | CARSQPRAHNEKLFF
. | TRBV3-1/TRBV3-2 | CASSQEAGSTGELFF
TRBD1 | TRBV6-5 | CASRTQGTGDTIYF
TRBD2 | TRBV18 | CASQRSGTVLRELFF
TRBD1 | TRBV7-2 | CASSSGQGARGYTF
. | TRBV4-3 | CASSQGTAINSYEQYF
. | TRBV29-1 | CSVEGAGKAFF
TRBD2 | TRBV4-1 | CASSQQLAGNTGELFF
. | TRBV24-1 | CATGTELYNEQFF
. | TRBV30 | CAWGGEKGAGNQPQHF
. | TRBV6-2/TRBV6-3 | CASSKGRDTGRSGNTIYF